This TCR beta chain appears in the sequencing data of a study of T cells in tumors and immune-related adverse events. The assay was immunoSEQ multiplex PCR, and TCRdb's table has in-frame clones only and misses some. The table records 7,900 or so clones, less than 95% of them present only once. The CDR3 sequence is 11 residues long. CDR1 is MRHNA, CDR2 SNTAGT, per germline. V was trimmed by 8 bases and J by 3 bases, leaving 8 bases between them. The sequence derives from a female donor with metastatic renal cell carcinoma. The rearrangement uses TRBV6-4 and TRBJ2-7; no definite D call. The specimen comprised lymph node tissue, sampled from a patient treated with anti-PD-1 therapy. Here the CDR3 reads CASWTDYEQYF. The CDR3 coding sequence is TGTGCCAGCTGGACCGACTACGAGCAGTACTTC.